The 21 T cell receptor beta chains given below trace back to one sample, sequenced in a study of blood T cell repertoires in COVID-19. The assay was immunoSEQ multiplex PCR, and TCRdb's table has in-frame clones only and misses some. Among 150,000 to 190,000 clones listed, around 84% were seen once. The sample taken for sequencing was PBMCs or T cells enriched from blood (not recorded which). These receptors all stem from a man over 45 who had recovered from COVID-19.

The rearrangement joins TRBV27 to TRBJ1-2, with 7 positions matching TRBD1. The CDR3 is made up of 15 amino acids. Germline assignment: CDR1 MNHEY and CDR2 SMNVEV (reference sequence). V trimming: 0 bases; J trimming: 2 bases; junction bases outside the gene matches: 3. This chain's CDR3 is CASSLSTGLNYGYTF. CDR3 DNA: TGTGCCAGCAGTTTATCGACAGGGTTGAACTATGGCTACACCTTC.

This clone was counted once. The CDR3, as DNA: TGTGCCAGCAGCTTGGTTTTAGCGACGTACAATGAGCAGTTCTTC. Amino acid sequence: CASSLVLATYNEQFF. This sequence joins TRBV5-4 and TRBJ2-1; D perhaps matches TRBD2 (5 bases). Trimming removed 0 bases at V and 4 bases at J, with 11 bases between. The germline CDR1 and CDR2 sequences are SGHNT and YYREEE (reference sequence). This CDR3 comprises 15 residues. Full variable domain (outside the CDR3, taken from reference TRBV5-4 and TRBJ2-1): ETGVTQSPTHLIKTRGQQVTLRCSSQSGHNTVSWYQQALGQGPQFIFQYYREEENGRGNFPPRFSGLQFPNYSSELNVNALELDDSALYLCASSLVLATYNEQFFGPGTRLTVL.

The rearrangement uses TRBV9 and TRBJ2-7, with a tentative D call TRBD1 (6 bases). V lost 5 bases and J 6 bases, leaving 24 bases between the germline ends. CDR1 and CDR2 from the germline V gene are SGDLS and YYNGEE. The CDR3 has 16 amino acids. The CDR3 region has the DNA TGTGCCAGCAGTTTTCAGACGGGACATCCGCCTACCGAGCAGTACTTC. Its translation: CASSFQTGHPPTEQYF.

V gene TRBV7-8 combines with J gene TRBJ1-6; 8 bases are a match to TRBD1. Trimming took 5 bases from V and 6 from J; bases not matched to a gene: 6. Germline lookup yields CDR1 SGHVS and CDR2 FQNEAQ. CDR3 length equals 15 residues. In nucleotides, the CDR3 is TGTGCCAGCAGCCCGGGGGACAGGACTAATTCACCCCTCCACTTT. Its translation: CASSPGDRTNSPLHF.

V usage is TRBV3-1 (or the pseudogene TRBV3-2) and J usage is TRBJ1-1; D call uncertain. The CDR3 contains 14 residues. The ends were cut back, 4 bases at V and 1 base at J, with 10 bases in the middle. CDR1 is LGHDT, CDR2 YNNKEL, per germline (reference sequence). This CDR3 reads CASSPQSKNTEAFF. The CDR3 nucleotides are TGTGCCAGCAGCCCCCAATCAAAGAACACTGAAGCTTTCTTT.

The J gene is TRBJ1-2, the V gene TRBV2, with TRBD1 as a possible D gene (6 bases). Per germline, CDR1 SNHLY and CDR2 FYNNEI. The V and J ends lost 2 bases and 4 bases respectively, with 11 bases between them. The CDR3 runs to 14 residues. Here the CDR3 reads CASSERGARYGYTF. The CDR3 DNA reads as TGTGCCAGCAGTGAACGGGGGGCGCGCTATGGCTACACCTTC.

This rearrangement joins TRBV5-8 to TRBJ2-5; D gene unclear. V dropped 5 bases and J dropped 4 bases, with 15 bases sitting between them. Germline loops: CDR1 SGHTS, CDR2 YDEGEE. The CDR3 runs to 14 residues. The CDR3, as DNA: TGTGCCAGCAGAACTTACGGTTCCCCAGAGACCCAGTACTTC. Its protein is CASRTYGSPETQYF.

This chain uses TRBV27 with TRBJ2-2; the match to TRBD2 covers 11 bases. V lost 6 bases and J lost 6; bases outside the gene matches: 6. The CDR3 runs to 15 residues. Germline V lookup: CDR1 MNHEY, CDR2 SMNVEV (reference sequence). The CDR3 DNA sequence: TGTGCCAGCAGAAATAGCGGGGGGGCCCCCGGGGAGCTGTTTTTT. Translating gives CASRNSGGAPGELFF.

V usage is TRBV7-2 and J usage is TRBJ2-7; possible D gene TRBD1, 6 bases. Trimming shortened V by 5 bases and J by 5 bases, and 31 bases separated the two germline ends. CDR3 size: 19 residues. In germline, CDR1 is SGHTA, CDR2 FQGNSA. The CDR3 here is CASSLTLHGGWGPRDEQYF. DNA of the CDR3: TGTGCCAGCAGCCTTACCCTCCATGGTGGGTGGGGGCCGAGGGACGAGCAGTACTTC.

The chain links TRBV7-9 to TRBJ2-1, with 7 positions matching TRBD2. CDR3 length: 17 amino acids. Germline trimming cut 4 bases from V and 6 bases from J; bases unmatched to any gene: 15. CDR1 is SEHNR and CDR2 is FQNEAQ in the germline V gene (reference sequence). The CDR3 region has the DNA TGTGCCAGCAGCTCCGTCAGCTGGCGGGGGTATTTCAATGAGCAGTTCTTC. Protein product: CASSSVSWRGYFNEQFF.

V gene TRBV3-1 (or the pseudogene TRBV3-2) combines with J gene TRBJ1-2, with 10 nucleotides matching TRBD1. CDR1 and CDR2 (germline): LGHDT, YNNKEL (reference sequence). The V and J ends lost 1 base and 2 bases, in that order; junction bases with no gene match: 4. CDR3 length: 16 residues. The CDR3 DNA follows: TGTGCCAGCAGCCAAGTTTTGGGACAGGGGAACTATGGCTACACCTTC. Translating it yields CASSQVLGQGNYGYTF.

The chain couples TRBV6-6 to TRBJ1-1, with D possibly being TRBD1 (5 bases). The CDR3 is made up of 12 amino acids. V dropped 5 bases and J dropped 10 bases, with 14 bases sitting between them. Germline V CDR1 and CDR2: MNHNY, SVGAGI (reference sequence). Here the CDR3 DNA reads TGTGCCAGCAGTCCGCGGGGTCAGGGAGCTTTCTTT. It encodes CASSPRGQGAFF.

This chain uses TRBV6-2 or TRBV6-3 with TRBJ2-1; no reliable D call. V shed 2 bases and J shed 1 base, with 12 bases lying between them. CDR1 MNHEY and CDR2 SVGEGT come from the germline V gene. The CDR3 runs 16 residues. The CDR3 nucleotides read TGTGCCAGCAGTTACCCTCAGCTCAGGTCCTACAATGAGCAGTTCTTC. It yields the protein CASSYPQLRSYNEQFF.

The V call is TRBV7-9, the J call TRBJ2-4, with 7 bases fitting TRBD1. This CDR3 contains 18 residues. Germline V CDR1 and CDR2: SEHNR, FQNEAQ (reference sequence). V gave up 5 bases and J gave up 3 bases; unmatched junction bases: 16. CDR3 in amino acids: CASSRRGRGQYNKNIQYF. The DNA of the CDR3 is TGTGCCAGCAGCCGACGGGGTAGGGGACAGTACAACAAAAACATTCAGTACTTC. Full variable domain (remainder filled in from reference TRBV7-9 and TRBJ2-4): DTGVSQNPRHKITKRGQNVTFRCDPISEHNRLYWYRQTLGQGPEFLTYFQNEAQLEKSRLLSDRFSAERPKGSFSTLEIQRTEQGDSAMYLCASSRRGRGQYNKNIQYFGAGTRLSVL.

CDR3 DNA sequence: TGTGCCAGCTCACCAGGGAACAGGGGGGGCTACGAGCAGTACTTC. Translation gives CASSPGNRGGYEQYF. This chain uses TRBV18 with TRBJ2-7; D might be TRBD1 (8 bases). V lost 2 bases and J lost 3, with 14 bases in between. Germline values: CDR1 KGHSH, CDR2 LQKENI. The CDR3 spans 15 residues.

CDR3 protein: CASSRDRGHEQYF. CDR3 DNA: TGCGCCAGCAGCCGCGATAGGGGCCACGAGCAGTACTTC. The chain uses TRBV4-1 and TRBJ2-7; D is perhaps TRBD1 (5 bases). This CDR3 region has 13 residues. The V end lost 4 bases, the J end lost 5 bases, and 12 bases lay between the germline ends. CDR1 is MGHRA, CDR2 YSYEKL, per germline.

The rearrangement links TRBV6-2 or TRBV6-3 to TRBJ1-1; TRBD1 aligns across 7 bases. Trimming removed 6 bases from V and 7 bases from J; junction bases left unmatched: 20. This CDR3 is 17 amino acids long. CDR1 and CDR2 (germline): MNHEY, SVGEGT. The CDR3, as DNA: TGTGCCAGCAGCCCTAACGGCCAGGGGGAGGTAGGGAGTGAAGCTTTCTTT. Translation gives CASSPNGQGEVGSEAFF.

V gene TRBV30 combines with J gene TRBJ1-5, with D perhaps matching TRBD1 (5 bases). In germline, CDR1 is GTSNPN, CDR2 SVGIG (reference sequence). The CDR3 spans 14 residues. V lost 3 bases and J lost 4, with 13 bases in between. Here the CDR3 DNA reads TGTGCCTGGAGAGGAGACAGCAATAATCAGCCCCAGCATTTT. As protein: CAWRGDSNNQPQHF.

This clone appeared a few times. The chain is built from TRBV5-6 and TRBJ1-1; a possible D gene is TRBD1 (6 bases). V lost 4 bases, J lost 1 base, and 14 bases lay in between. CDR1 and CDR2 from the germline V gene are SGHDT and YYEEEE. The CDR3 is made up of 15 amino acids. CDR3 nucleotides: TGTGCCAGCAGCCCGAGGCTGGGGGCGAACACTGAAGCTTTCTTT. Translating gives CASSPRLGANTEAFF.

The chain combines TRBV2 with TRBJ2-7; 8 positions agree with TRBD1. V dropped 6 bases and J dropped 0; count of bases not matched to a gene: 10. CDR3 size: 16 residues. Germline V gives CDR1 SNHLY, CDR2 FYNNEI. CDR3 sequence (DNA): TGTGCCAGCAGATTGGTCTGGGACAGGTACTCCTACGAGCAGTACTTC. Protein: CASRLVWDRYSYEQYF.

This CDR3 is CSVGDRNLNTEAFF. The CDR3 nucleotides are TGCAGCGTAGGGGACAGAAATTTGAACACTGAAGCTTTCTTT. The rearrangement links TRBV29-1 to TRBJ1-1, with 7 bases aligning to TRBD1. This CDR3 comprises 14 residues. Germline lookup yields CDR1 SQVTM and CDR2 ANQGSEA. The junction had 7 bases not matched to a gene; V was cut back by 6 bases and J by 0 bases.